This T cell receptor (beta chain) was captured in a study of T cells in Graves' hyperthyroidism and ophthalmopathy. General study points: Within blood appeared most thyroid clonotypes that had expanded above 0.001.

The CDR3 is made up of 13 amino acids. Germline CDR1 is ENHRY and CDR2 is SYGVKD. Using RNA transcripts as the source, TCR beta CDR3 regions were amplified. With the HTBI primer set, the TCR CDR3 went through a first round of RT-PCR. MiXCR, applied by TCRdb to the multiplex PCR reads, yields one record per CDR3 protein. The table has around 700,000 distinct CDR3 sequences, over 35% seen once. This clonotype was picked up one time. Its antigen is as yet unknown. Germline and junction disagree at one end, which may indicate a read error. The sequence was obtained from a woman aged 40 to 50 with Graves' hyperthyroidism. The sequencing sample was made of blood. The chain links TRBV10-3 to TRBJ1-3, with D tentatively TRBD1 (6 bases). Judging by the DNA end, TRBJ2-3 fits better; the J call may be wrong. The CDR3 sequence: CAISEGGPDMQYF. CDR3 DNA sequence: TGTGCCATCAGTGAAGGGGGTCCAGATATGCAGTATTTT.